The rows below give T cell receptor beta chains drawn from one sample of a study of neurological immune-mediated disorders. TCRdb itself ran the 5' RACE reads through MiXCR, one entry per CDR3 protein. Found here are 30,000 to 35,000 distinct CDR3 sequences, around 25% of them singletons; the top ten hold roughly 27%. Sequenced input: CD4+ T cells from blood. The source is a man aged 50 to 59 with HTLV-1-associated myelopathy (HAM/TSP). Both conserved end residues are part of each CDR3. Fields, in order: clone size, V gene, D gene, J gene, CDR3 protein, CDR3 DNA. D genes are given only for firm matches. Only some rows state a clone size, as once, few, many or a class for expanded clones.

many	TRBV7-3	TRBD2	TRBJ2-1	CASSIGTSSYNEQFF	TGTGCCAGCAGCATTGGGACTAGCAGCTACAATGAGCAGTTCTTC
many	TRBV7-2	NA	TRBJ2-2	CASSLTRGLTGELFF	TGTGCCAGCAGCCTAACGCGGGGTTTGACCGGGGAGCTGTTTTTT
many	TRBV6-5	TRBD1	TRBJ1-2	CASSRQGTGYTF	TGTGCCAGCAGTCGACAGGGGACGGGCTACACCTTC
NA	TRBV13	NA	TRBJ2-2	CASSPRGGWLSANTGELFF	TGTGCCAGCAGCCCACGTGGGGGGTGGTTATCGGCGAACACCGGGGAGCTGTTTTTT
many	TRBV20-1	NA	TRBJ2-3	CSAPNPGATDTQYF	TGCAGTGCCCCCAACCCTGGGGCCACAGATACGCAGTATTTT
many	TRBV7-2	NA	TRBJ1-1	CASSLGGGAGATEAFF	TGTGCCAGCAGCTTAGGAGGTGGGGCCGGGGCCACTGAAGCTTTCTTT
many	TRBV5-1	TRBD1	TRBJ1-2	CASSAAGQDYGYTF	TGCGCCAGCAGCGCGGCCGGACAGGACTATGGCTACACCTTC
many	TRBV20-1	TRBD1	TRBJ1-1	CSAWDRGRPGTEAFF	TGCAGTGCCTGGGACAGGGGCCGGCCGGGGACTGAAGCTTTCTTT
many	TRBV5-5	NA	TRBJ1-1	CASSSERLNTEAFF	TGTGCCAGCAGCTCAGAGCGGCTGAACACTGAAGCTTTCTTT
many	TRBV9	TRBD2	TRBJ2-1	CASSVELAGKNEQFF	TGTGCCAGCAGCGTAGAACTAGCGGGGAAAAATGAGCAGTTCTTC
many	TRBV5-5	NA	TRBJ2-5	CASSFRRDRTETQYF	TGTGCCAGCAGCTTTAGGCGGGATCGTACGGAGACCCAGTACTTC
many	TRBV7-3	NA	TRBJ2-3	CASTLGVRGDTQYF	TGTGCCAGCACCTTAGGGGTCCGGGGGGATACGCAGTATTTT
many	TRBV10-3	NA	TRBJ2-5	CAISEEGGQPKETQYF	TGTGCCATCAGTGAGGAGGGCGGACAGCCCAAAGAGACCCAGTACTTC
NA	TRBV4-2	NA	TRBJ1-4	CASSQEDATNEKLFF	TGTGCCAGCAGCCAAGAGGACGCAACTAATGAAAAACTGTTTTTT
many	TRBV5-6	NA	TRBJ2-2	CASSLDRGTARTGELFF	TGTGCCAGCAGCTTGGATAGGGGCACAGCGCGTACCGGGGAGCTGTTTTTT
many	TRBV19	NA	TRBJ1-4	CASTTGRTNEKLFF	TGTGCCAGTACCACGGGACGGACTAATGAAAAACTGTTTTTT
NA	TRBV5-1	NA	TRBJ2-7	CASSLAGAVPYEHYF	TGCGCCAGCAGCTTGGCGGGTGCGGTTCCCTACGAGCATTACTTC
many	TRBV7-3	TRBD1	TRBJ2-7	CASSLNRGQGMSEQYF	TGTGCCAGCAGCTTAAACCGGGGACAGGGGATGTCCGAGCAGTACTTC